Below, 11 T cell receptor beta chains from the same sample are listed, as sequenced in a study of breast tumors, draining lymph nodes, adjacent tissues. Breast cancer patients provided tissue from their axillary draining lymph nodes. TCRdb fed the multiplex PCR reads into MiXCR, producing one record per CDR3 protein. Altogether about 200,000 distinct CDR3 sequences are present, under 40% being singletons, with the ten largest covering approximately 3.7%. The sequenced sample consisted of axillary lymph node tissue. The receptors were gathered from a female donor with breast cancer. Some clones in this sample may be carry-over from other donors' samples.

This clonotype was detected many times. The rearrangement joins TRBV20-1 to TRBJ2-1; 13 nucleotides match TRBD2. CDR1 DFQATT and CDR2 SNEGSKA come from the germline V gene (reference sequence). J lost 4 bases, V lost 5 bases, and 8 bases had no gene match. The length of the CDR3 is 16 residues. DNA of the CDR3: TGCAGTGCTGGTGGACTAGCGGGAGTAAGGTACAATGAGCAGTTCTTC. It codes for CSAGGLAGVRYNEQFF.

This clonotype was observed at least ten times. The CDR3: CASSQASYEQYF. DNA of the CDR3: TGTGCCAGCAGCCAAGCCTCTTACGAGCAGTACTTC. V is TRBV14 and J is TRBJ2-7; no clear D. V dropped 1 base and J dropped 4 bases, with 5 bases sitting between them. The germline V gene encodes CDR1 SGHDN and CDR2 FVKESK. This CDR3 spans 12 amino acids.

This chain links TRBV7-9 with TRBJ1-5; TRBD1 agrees at 9 bases. Looked up from germline, CDR1 is SEHNR and CDR2 is FQNEAQ (reference sequence). V shed 1 base and J 3 bases; nucleotides not matched to a gene: 4. The CDR3 contains 16 residues. The CDR3 DNA reads as TGTGCCAGCAGCTTAGGACAGGGGGTCATCAATCAGCCCCAGCATTTT. Encoded protein: CASSLGQGVINQPQHF.

At least ten counts were recorded for this clonotype. This chain joins TRBV6-5 and TRBJ1-6, with a weak D call TRBD1 (5 bases). The CDR3 sequence is 14 residues long. CDR1 is MNHEY, CDR2 SVGAGI, per germline. V lost 6 bases, J lost 6 bases, and 12 bases lay in between. Here the CDR3 DNA reads TGTGCCAGCAGCCGGACACAACTTAATTCACCCCTCCACTTT. Translated, it gives CASSRTQLNSPLHF.

The sample holds a few counts of this clonotype. A much larger clone sits a single nucleotide away, making a read error possible. The chain combines TRBV14 with TRBJ2-3, with 10 bases that match TRBD2. CDR1 SGHDN and CDR2 FVKESK come from the germline V gene. The CDR3 extends over 15 amino acids. Here the CDR3 reads CASSPLAGVSDTPYF. The DNA for the CDR3 is TGTGCCAGCAGCCCTCTAGCGGGAGTTTCAGATACGCCGTATTTT.

This chain uses TRBV5-1 with TRBJ2-3; D remains unclear. CDR1 SGHRS and CDR2 YFSETQ come from the germline V gene. Trimming shortened V by 0 bases and J by 1 base, and 6 bases separated the two germline ends. This CDR3 has 14 residues. Here the CDR3 DNA reads TGCGCCAGCAGCTTGGGACGTCGCACAGATACGCAGTATTTT. Translated: CASSLGRRTDTQYF.

V gene TRBV12-3 or TRBV12-4 combines with J gene TRBJ2-1; 13 bases fit TRBD2. The V segment lost 5 bases and the J segment 3 bases; nucleotides outside the gene matches: 1. The CDR3 has 15 amino acids. CDR3 protein: CASSGTSGVYNEQFF. The DNA for the CDR3 is TGTGCCAGCAGTGGGACTAGCGGGGTCTACAATGAGCAGTTCTTC.

This clonotype has at least ten counts. V and J are TRBV7-2 and TRBJ1-2; D is uncertain. CDR1 is SGHTA and CDR2 is FQGNSA in the germline V gene. V lost 5 bases and J 4 bases, leaving 14 bases between the germline ends. The length of the CDR3 is 14 residues. The CDR3 protein is CASSPYWTGYGYTF. CDR3 sequence (DNA): TGTGCCAGCAGCCCGTATTGGACGGGCTATGGCTACACCTTC.

This clonotype was recorded at least ten times. V gene TRBV6-2 or TRBV6-3 combines with J gene TRBJ1-2; D is ambiguous. The ends were cut back, 5 bases at V and 3 bases at J, with 13 bases in the middle. This CDR3 contains 14 residues. Looked up from germline, CDR1 is MNHEY and CDR2 is SVGEGT. The CDR3 sequence: CASSTSWTDYGYTF. The CDR3 DNA reads as TGTGCCAGCAGTACGAGCTGGACTGACTATGGCTACACCTTC.

J is TRBJ2-7 and V is TRBV4-1, with D unresolved. Germline V CDR1 and CDR2: MGHRA, YSYEKL. V gave up 8 bases and J gave up 0 bases, with 17 bases separating them. The CDR3 loop spans 15 amino acids. CDR3 region: CASVQDRSFSYEQYF. Here the CDR3 DNA reads TGCGCCAGCGTCCAAGATCGGAGCTTCTCCTACGAGCAGTACTTC.

With respect to this clonotype: A much larger clonotype is one base distant, so this may be a read error. Since the CDR3 does not end with the conserved phenylalanine or tryptophan, this likely comes from a read error. The chain joins TRBV19 to TRBJ2-5; the match to TRBD2 covers 10 bases. Looked up from germline, CDR1 is LNHDA and CDR2 is SQIVND (reference sequence). This CDR3 has 16 amino acids. V trimming: 5 bases; J trimming: 4 bases; junction bases outside the gene matches: 10. CDR3 residues: CASSLGTSERGETQYS. The CDR3 DNA reads TGTGCCAGTAGTCTCGGGACTAGCGAGAGAGGAGAGACCCAGTACTCC.